This note documents a single T cell receptor beta chain sequence. What it binds is not known. The data stem from a study of CD4 T cells in relation to SARS-CoV-2 and coronaviruses. General observations from the study: Samples before the pandemic and after infection were not matched within any donor.

CDR1 and CDR2 from the germline V gene are SNHLY and FYNNEI. The ends were cut back, 6 bases at V and 1 base at J, with 6 bases in the middle. The CDR3 has 12 residues. Sequencing was performed with immunoSEQ multiplex PCR; in TCRdb, only in-frame clones are kept and a portion is missing. The sample holds about 23,000 clones, 73% seen once. The unexposed donors gave CD4+ T cells in about 2011-2018, prior to COVID-19. The cells were cultured for around ten days before CD4+ T cells were isolated. As cell numbers allowed, unexposed-donor CD4+ T cells faced SARS-CoV-2 S/N and four cold-coronavirus spikes. Approximately 1.8 million PBMCs per well were cultured with around 9.2 IU/ml IL-2.

Sequenced: CD4+ T cells from PBMCs, cultured in vitro. The chain links TRBV2 to TRBJ2-5; possibly TRBD2 for D (6 bases). This TCR derives from a human donor in good health. The chain's CDR3 is CASREGQETQYF. In DNA form, the CDR3 reads TGTGCCAGCAGGGAGGGCCAAGAGACCCAGTACTTC.